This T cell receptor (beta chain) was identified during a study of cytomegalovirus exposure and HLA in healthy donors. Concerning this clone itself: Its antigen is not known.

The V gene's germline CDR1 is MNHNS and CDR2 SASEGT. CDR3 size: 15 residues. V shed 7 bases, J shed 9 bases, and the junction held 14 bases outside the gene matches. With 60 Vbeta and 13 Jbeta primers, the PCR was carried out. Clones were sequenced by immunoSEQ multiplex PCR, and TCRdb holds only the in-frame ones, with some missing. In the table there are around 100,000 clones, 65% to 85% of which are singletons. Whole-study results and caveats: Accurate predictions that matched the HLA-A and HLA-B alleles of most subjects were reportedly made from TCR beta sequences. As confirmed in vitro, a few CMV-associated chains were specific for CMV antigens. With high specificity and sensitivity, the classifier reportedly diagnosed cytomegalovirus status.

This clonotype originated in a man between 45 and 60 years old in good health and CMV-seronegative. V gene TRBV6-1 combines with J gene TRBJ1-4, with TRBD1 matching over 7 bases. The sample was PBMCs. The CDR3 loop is CASNPREGAVKKLFF. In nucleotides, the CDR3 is TGTGCCAGCAACCCACGGGAGGGGGCCGTAAAAAAACTGTTTTTT.